Described below is a single TCR beta chain sequence and its context. These data come from a study of shared clonotypes between healthy human individuals. The CDR3 length is 14 residues. Germline CDR1 MDHEN, CDR2 SYDVKM. Germline trimming cut 4 bases from V and 4 bases from J; bases unmatched to any gene: 3. It was CD45RO-negative cells, positively selected for CCR7, that made up naive CD8 cells, with terminally differentiated effector memory CD45RA+ cells excluded. Some clones are missing from TCRdb's copy, which holds only in-frame ones; the method was immunoSEQ multiplex PCR. The data contain millions of clones, about 95% of them seen just once; the ten biggest clones take up about 1.1%.

This clonotype was sampled from a man aged 18-30 years in good health. The sequenced sample consisted of naive CD8+ T cells sorted from blood. V and J are TRBV28 and TRBJ2-7; 11 nucleotides line up with TRBD1. CDR3 coding DNA: TGTGCCAGCAGTTGGGACAGGGGGGCTTACGAGCAGTACTTC. It specifies CASSWDRGAYEQYF.